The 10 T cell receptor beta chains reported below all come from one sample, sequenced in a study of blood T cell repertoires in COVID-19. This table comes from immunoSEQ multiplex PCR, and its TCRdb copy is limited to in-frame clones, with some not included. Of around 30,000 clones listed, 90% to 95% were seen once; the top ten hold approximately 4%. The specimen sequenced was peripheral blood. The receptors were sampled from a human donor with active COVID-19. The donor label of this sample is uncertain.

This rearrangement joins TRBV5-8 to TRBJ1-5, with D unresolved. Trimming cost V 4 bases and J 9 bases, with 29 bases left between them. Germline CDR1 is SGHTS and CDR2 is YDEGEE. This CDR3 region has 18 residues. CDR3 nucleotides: TGTGCCAGCAGCCACTTTTATTCGGCGGGGAACCCTCAGTGGCCCCAGCATTTT. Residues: CASSHFYSAGNPQWPQHF.

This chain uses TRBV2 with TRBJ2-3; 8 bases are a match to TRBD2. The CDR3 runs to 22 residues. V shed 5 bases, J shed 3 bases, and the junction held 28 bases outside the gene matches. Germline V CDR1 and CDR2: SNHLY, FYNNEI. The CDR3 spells CASSSPTSGGRPRDIRTDTQYF. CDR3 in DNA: TGTGCCAGCAGTTCTCCCACTAGCGGAGGAAGACCGAGGGATATAAGGACAGATACGCAGTATTTT.

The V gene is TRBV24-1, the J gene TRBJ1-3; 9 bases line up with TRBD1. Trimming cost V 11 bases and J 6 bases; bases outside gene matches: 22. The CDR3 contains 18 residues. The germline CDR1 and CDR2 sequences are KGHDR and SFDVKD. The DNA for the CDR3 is TGTGCCATCGCCAGACCGGGACAGGGTACGCGGCAGGAAAACACCATATATTTT. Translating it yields CAIARPGQGTRQENTIYF.

The CDR3 here is CASRTAGASYNEQFF. CDR3 nucleotides: TGTGCCAGCAGGACAGCGGGGGCCTCCTACAATGAGCAGTTCTTC. The chain is built from TRBV6-5 and TRBJ2-1; TRBD2 matches at 8 bases. V lost 6 bases to trimming and J lost 0 bases; unmatched junction nucleotides: 4. The length of the CDR3 is 15 residues. In germline, CDR1 is MNHEY, CDR2 SVGAGI.

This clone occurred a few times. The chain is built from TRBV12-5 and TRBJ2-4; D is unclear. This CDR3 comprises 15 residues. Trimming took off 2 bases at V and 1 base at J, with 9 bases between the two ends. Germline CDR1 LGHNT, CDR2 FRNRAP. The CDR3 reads CASGLPSPAKNIQYF. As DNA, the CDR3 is TGTGCTAGTGGTTTGCCAAGCCCCGCCAAAAACATTCAGTACTTC. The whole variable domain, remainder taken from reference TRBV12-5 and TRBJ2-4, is DARVTQTPRHKVTEMGQEVTMRCQPILGHNTVFWYRQTMMQGLELLAYFRNRAPLDDSGMPKDRFSAEMPDATLATLKIQPSEPRDSAVYFCASGLPSPAKNIQYFGAGTRLSVL.

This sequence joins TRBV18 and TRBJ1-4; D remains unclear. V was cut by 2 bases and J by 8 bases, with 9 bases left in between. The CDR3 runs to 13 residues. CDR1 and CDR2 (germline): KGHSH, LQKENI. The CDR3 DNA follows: TGTGCCAGCTCACCATCGGAGCGCGAAAAACTGTTTTTT. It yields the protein CASSPSEREKLFF.

For the CDR3, the DNA is TGTGCCAGCAGCCACCGACTAGCGGGAGTTGGTGAGACCCAGTACTTC. Its protein is CASSHRLAGVGETQYF. The genes are TRBV7-9 and TRBJ2-5, with 12 positions matching TRBD2. The CDR3 loop spans 16 amino acids. The germline gives CDR1 SEHNR, CDR2 FQNEAQ (reference sequence). V lost 5 bases and J lost 5; bases outside the gene matches: 9. Variable domain in full (rest from reference TRBV7-9 and TRBJ2-5): DTGVSQNPRHKITKRGQNVTFRCDPISEHNRLYWYRQTLGQGPEFLTYFQNEAQLEKSRLLSDRFSAERPKGSFSTLEIQRTEQGDSAMYLCASSHRLAGVGETQYFGPGTRLLVL.

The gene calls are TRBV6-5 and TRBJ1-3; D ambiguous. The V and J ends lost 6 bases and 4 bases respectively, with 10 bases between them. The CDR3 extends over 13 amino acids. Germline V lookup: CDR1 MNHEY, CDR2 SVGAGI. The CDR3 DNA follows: TGTGCCAGCAGGGCTTCAGGCGGAAACACCATATATTTT. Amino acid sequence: CASRASGGNTIYF.

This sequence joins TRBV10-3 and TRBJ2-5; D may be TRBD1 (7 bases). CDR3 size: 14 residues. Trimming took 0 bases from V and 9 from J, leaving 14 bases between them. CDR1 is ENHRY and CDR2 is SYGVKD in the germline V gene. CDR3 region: CAISESSRGVSQYF. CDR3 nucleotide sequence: TGTGCCATCAGTGAGTCGTCCAGGGGGGTTTCCCAGTACTTC.

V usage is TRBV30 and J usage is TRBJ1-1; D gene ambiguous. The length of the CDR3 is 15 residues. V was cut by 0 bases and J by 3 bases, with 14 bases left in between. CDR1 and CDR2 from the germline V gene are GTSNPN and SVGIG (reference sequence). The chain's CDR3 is CAWSVLGRLDTEAFF. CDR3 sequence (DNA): TGTGCCTGGAGTGTACTAGGACGTTTGGACACTGAAGCTTTCTTT.